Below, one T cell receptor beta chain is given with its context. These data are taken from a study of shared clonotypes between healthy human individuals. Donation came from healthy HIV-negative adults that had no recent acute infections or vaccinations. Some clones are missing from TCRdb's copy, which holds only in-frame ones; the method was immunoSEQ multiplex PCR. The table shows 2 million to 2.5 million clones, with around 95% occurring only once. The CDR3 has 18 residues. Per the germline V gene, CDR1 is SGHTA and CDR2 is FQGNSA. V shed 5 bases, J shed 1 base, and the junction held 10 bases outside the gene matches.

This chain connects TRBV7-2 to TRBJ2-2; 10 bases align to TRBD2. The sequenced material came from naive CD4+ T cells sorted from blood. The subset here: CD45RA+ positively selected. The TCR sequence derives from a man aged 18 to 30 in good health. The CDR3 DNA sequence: TGTGCCAGCAGCCCCATACCCTTAGCGGGAGGGAACACCGGGGAGCTGTTTTTT. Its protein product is CASSPIPLAGGNTGELFF.